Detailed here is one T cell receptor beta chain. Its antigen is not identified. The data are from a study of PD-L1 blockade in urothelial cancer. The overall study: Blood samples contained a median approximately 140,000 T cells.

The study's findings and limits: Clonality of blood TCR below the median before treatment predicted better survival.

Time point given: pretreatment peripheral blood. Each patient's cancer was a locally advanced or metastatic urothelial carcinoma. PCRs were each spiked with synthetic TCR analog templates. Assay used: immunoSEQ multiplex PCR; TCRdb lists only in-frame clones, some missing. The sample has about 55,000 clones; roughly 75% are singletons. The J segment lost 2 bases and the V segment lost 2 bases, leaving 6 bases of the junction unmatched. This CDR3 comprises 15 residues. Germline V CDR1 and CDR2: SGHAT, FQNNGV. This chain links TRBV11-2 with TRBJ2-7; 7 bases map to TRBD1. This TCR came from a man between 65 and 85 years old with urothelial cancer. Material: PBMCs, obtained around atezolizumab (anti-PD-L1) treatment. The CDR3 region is CASSLSGQGAYEQYF. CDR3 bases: TGTGCCAGCAGCTTAAGTGGGCAGGGGGCCTACGAGCAGTACTTC.